The 16 T cell receptor beta chains in this list originate from one sample, sequenced in a study of glioma-infiltrating T cells after dendritic cell vaccination. Sequencing used immunoSEQ multiplex PCR; TCRdb keeps in-frame clones, though not all of them. The sample lists tens of thousands of clones; 75% to 90% were seen once. The time point here: after dendritic cell vaccination, including at tumor progression/relapse. This sample comprised blood, obtained after dendritic cell vaccination. These receptors were taken from a human donor with glioblastoma.

In DNA form, the CDR3 reads TGTGCCAGCAGCGTAGGAGGGGCGGGAGTCTCGGGCGGGGAGCTGTTTTTT. This sequence encodes CASSVGGAGVSGGELFF. V and J are TRBV9 and TRBJ2-2; 7 bases are shared with TRBD2. This CDR3 contains 17 residues. J was trimmed by 7 bases and V by 0 bases; bases with no gene match: 12. The germline CDR1 and CDR2 sequences are SGDLS and YYNGEE. The whole variable domain, filled in from reference TRBV9 and TRBJ2-2, reads DSGVTQTPKHLITATGQRVTLRCSPRSGDLSVYWYQQSLDQGLQFLIQYYNGEERAKGNILERFSAQQFPDLHSELNLSSLELGDSALYFCASSVGGAGVSGGELFFGEGSRLTVL.

The chain combines TRBV29-1 with TRBJ2-7; 7 positions agree with TRBD2. Germline lookup yields CDR1 SQVTM and CDR2 ANQGSEA. The trim removed 2 bases at V and 3 bases at J, leaving 4 bases unmatched. This CDR3 is 13 amino acids long. For the CDR3, the DNA is TGCAGCGTTGAACTGGCGGGAGTCTACGAGCAGTACGTC. The encoded protein is CSVELAGVYEQYV.

The chain carries TRBV27 and TRBJ1-3; 7 nucleotides align to TRBD1. CDR3 size: 16 residues. CDR1 is MNHEY and CDR2 is SMNVEV in the germline V gene (reference sequence). The trim removed 5 bases at V and 8 bases at J, leaving 15 bases unmatched. The CDR3 DNA reads as TGTGCCAGCAGTCGCCGAGGACAGGAGGGTCGAGACACCATATATTTT. This encodes CASSRRGQEGRDTIYF.

V is TRBV25-1 and J is TRBJ1-4; D not resolved. The CDR3 spans 13 residues. The ends were cut back, 4 bases at V and 4 bases at J, with 7 bases in the middle. Germline CDR1 reads MGHDK; CDR2 reads SYGVNS. Written as DNA, the CDR3 is TGTGCCAGCAGTGCGTCGGGTAATGAAAAACTGTTTTTT. Translation: CASSASGNEKLFF.

The chain carries TRBV18 and TRBJ2-1; 7 bases match TRBD1. Trimming cost V 6 bases and J 3 bases; bases outside gene matches: 5. Germline loops: CDR1 KGHSH, CDR2 LQKENI. The CDR3 sequence is 14 residues long. DNA of the CDR3: TGTGCCAGCTCTCGACAGGGCTACTACAATGAGCAGTTCTTC. The encoded protein is CASSRQGYYNEQFF.

This clone has ten or more counts. The gene calls are TRBV7-9 and TRBJ2-7; no reliable D call. V was pared by 5 bases and J by 0 bases, with 11 bases between. CDR3 length equals 14 residues. In germline, CDR1 is SEHNR, CDR2 FQNEAQ (reference sequence). CDR3 bases: TGTGCCAGCAGCCCCTATACCGGCTCCTACGAGCAGTACTTC. Translating gives CASSPYTGSYEQYF.

This clone was recorded many times. This rearrangement joins TRBV19 to TRBJ2-5; a possible D gene is TRBD1 (5 bases). The CDR3 runs to 15 residues. Trimming shortened V by 5 bases and J by 2 bases, and 15 bases separated the two germline ends. Germline V lookup: CDR1 LNHDA, CDR2 SQIVND (reference sequence). CDR3 in amino acids: CASSFVWAGQETQYF. Written as DNA, the CDR3 is TGTGCCAGTAGTTTTGTTTGGGCAGGGCAAGAGACCCAGTACTTC.

This clone has only one observation. The V gene is TRBV29-1, the J gene TRBJ2-1; 8 bases agree with TRBD2. This CDR3 spans 14 amino acids. Germline-derived CDR1 and CDR2 are SQVTM and ANQGSEA. V lost 3 bases to trimming and J lost 4 bases; unmatched junction nucleotides: 5. CDR3 in DNA: TGCAGCGTTGAGGTCGGGGGGGGTTACAATGAGCAGTTCTTC. Protein sequence: CSVEVGGGYNEQFF.

This chain connects TRBV7-2 to TRBJ1-2; 7 nucleotides agree with TRBD1. The ends lost 1 base at V and 8 bases at J; junction bases unmatched: 4. This CDR3 region has 13 residues. CDR1 SGHTA and CDR2 FQGNSA come from the germline V gene. The CDR3 DNA is TGTGCCAGCAGCTTAGAGACAGGGTACGGCTACACCTTC. Translating it yields CASSLETGYGYTF.

J is TRBJ1-4 and V is TRBV6-5, with D maybe TRBD1 (6 bases). Trimming stripped 0 bases from V and 7 bases from J, with 12 bases between. The CDR3 contains 15 residues. Germline V gives CDR1 MNHEY, CDR2 SVGAGI. The CDR3 bases are TGTGCCAGCAGTTACTCGGGGGCGCCGGGTGAAAAACTGTTTTTT. This codes for CASSYSGAPGEKLFF.

The CDR3 protein is CASSYSGTGSSYEQYF. CDR3 DNA: TGCGCCAGCAGCTACTCCGGGACAGGGAGCTCCTACGAGCAGTACTTC. The rearrangement uses TRBV4-1 and TRBJ2-7; 9 nucleotides align to TRBD1. V dropped 5 bases and J dropped 0; count of bases not matched to a gene: 8. Germline CDR1 is MGHRA and CDR2 is YSYEKL. This CDR3 region has 16 residues.

This clone appeared a few times. V gene TRBV5-1 combines with J gene TRBJ2-1; D gene uncertain. Trimming removed 1 base at V and 7 bases at J, with 6 bases between. The CDR3 sequence is 12 residues long. Germline V CDR1 and CDR2: SGHRS, YFSETQ. The CDR3 loop reads CASSLNFNEQFF. Written as DNA, the CDR3 is TGCGCCAGCAGCTTGAACTTTAATGAGCAGTTCTTC.

The chain carries TRBV2 and TRBJ1-6, with TRBD1 identical over 9 bases. The CDR3 is made up of 16 amino acids. CDR1 is SNHLY and CDR2 is FYNNEI in the germline V gene. With V trimmed by 6 bases and J by 6 bases, 9 bases remained unmatched. CDR3 sequence reads: CASRDNRGPGNSPLHF. CDR3 DNA: TGTGCCAGCAGGGACAACAGGGGGCCGGGTAATTCACCCCTCCACTTT.

This chain links TRBV14 with TRBJ2-7; 9 bases line up with TRBD2. Per the germline V gene, CDR1 is SGHDN and CDR2 is FVKESK. CDR3 length: 15 amino acids. Losses at the gene ends were 5 bases for V and 1 base for J; bases not matched to a gene: 6. The CDR3 nucleotides read TGTGCCAGCAGCTATAGCGGGAGTGGGTCCTACGAGCAGTACGTC. Amino acid sequence: CASSYSGSGSYEQYV.

The V gene is TRBV10-3, the J gene TRBJ1-5; TRBD1 might be the D (5 bases). The CDR3 spans 14 residues. Trimming shortened V by 0 bases and J by 9 bases, and 12 bases separated the two germline ends. Germline V gene data show CDR1 as ENHRY and CDR2 as SYGVKD. DNA for the CDR3: TGTGCCATCAGTGAGTCCCACCCCCAGGGGCCCCAGCATTTT. Protein product: CAISESHPQGPQHF.

The genes are TRBV5-1 and TRBJ1-1; TRBD1 matches at 7 bases. In germline, CDR1 is SGHRS, CDR2 YFSETQ. V was clipped by 4 bases and J by 0 bases; unmatched bases: 9. This CDR3 region has 16 residues. This CDR3 reads CASSPRDSYMNTEAFF. The DNA of the CDR3 is TGCGCCAGCAGCCCTCGGGACAGCTACATGAACACTGAAGCTTTCTTT.